This TCR beta chain was sequenced in a study of T cell repertoires in cytomegalovirus infection. Study background: Well-studied HLA-B-restricted epitopes and recently identified HLA-C-restricted epitopes of CMV were both used in the study. The public TCR beta signatures pointed to both CMV infection and matching HLA type. Study results and limitations: Cumulated frequencies of public TCR beta families served to identify carriers of CMV plus the relevant HLA. HLA-C-restricted CMV-specific TCR beta clonotypes prevailed in the ex vivo response.

MiXCR was run by TCRdb on the reads, yielding one entry per CDR3 protein. Of approximately 89,000 distinct CDR3 sequences listed, less than 30% were seen once; the top ten hold about 65%. This clonotype was detected only a few times. What it binds is unknown. CDR1 and CDR2 from the germline V gene are SGHRS and YFSETQ. V shed 0 bases and J 10 bases; nucleotides not matched to a gene: 6. The CDR3 covers 15 residues. The sample was CD8+ T cells from cultured PBMCs, taken from culture after CMV antigen stimulation. The V and J genes are TRBV5-1 and TRBJ2-1, with 11 positions matching TRBD2. This receptor was taken from a human donor in good health (CMV status not recorded). Some clones in this sample may be carry-over from other donors' samples. Here the CDR3 DNA reads TGCGCCAGCAGCTTGGGGACTAGCGGGTCATGGGAGCAGTTCTTC. Translating it yields CASSLGTSGSWEQFF.